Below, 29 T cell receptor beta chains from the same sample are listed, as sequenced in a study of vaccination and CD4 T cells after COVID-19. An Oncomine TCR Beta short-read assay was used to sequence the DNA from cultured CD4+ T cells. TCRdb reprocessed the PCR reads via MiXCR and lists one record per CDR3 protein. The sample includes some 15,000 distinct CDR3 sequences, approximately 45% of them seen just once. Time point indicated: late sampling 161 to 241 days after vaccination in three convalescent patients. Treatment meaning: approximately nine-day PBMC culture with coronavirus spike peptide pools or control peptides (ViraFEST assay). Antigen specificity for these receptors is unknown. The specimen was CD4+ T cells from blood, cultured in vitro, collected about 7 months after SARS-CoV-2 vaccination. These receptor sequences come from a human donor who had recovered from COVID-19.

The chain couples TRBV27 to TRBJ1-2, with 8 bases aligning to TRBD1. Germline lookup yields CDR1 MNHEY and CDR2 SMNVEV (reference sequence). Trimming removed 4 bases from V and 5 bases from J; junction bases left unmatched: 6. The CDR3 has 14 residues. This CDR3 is CASSSQRTGYGYTF. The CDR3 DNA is TGTGCCAGCAGTTCCCAAAGGACAGGGTATGGCTACACCTTC.

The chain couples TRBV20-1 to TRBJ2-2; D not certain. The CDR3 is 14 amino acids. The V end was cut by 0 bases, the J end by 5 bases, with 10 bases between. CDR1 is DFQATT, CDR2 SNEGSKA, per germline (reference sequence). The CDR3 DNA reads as TGCAGTGCTAGAGACCTCGACTTGACCGGGGAGCTGTTTTTT. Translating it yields CSARDLDLTGELFF.

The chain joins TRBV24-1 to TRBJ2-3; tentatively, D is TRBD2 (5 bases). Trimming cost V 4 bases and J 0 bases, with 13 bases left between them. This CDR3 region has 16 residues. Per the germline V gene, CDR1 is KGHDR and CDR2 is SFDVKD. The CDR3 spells CATSDPSSPSTDTQYF. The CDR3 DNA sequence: TGTGCCACCAGTGACCCTAGCTCTCCTAGCACAGATACGCAGTATTTT.

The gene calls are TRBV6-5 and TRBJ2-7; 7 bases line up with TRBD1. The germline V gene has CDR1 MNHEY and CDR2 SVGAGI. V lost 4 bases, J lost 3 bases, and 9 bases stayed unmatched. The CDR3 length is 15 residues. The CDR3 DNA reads TGTGCCAGCAGTTCGGCTGGGACAGAGATCTACGAGCAGTACTTC. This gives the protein CASSSAGTEIYEQYF.

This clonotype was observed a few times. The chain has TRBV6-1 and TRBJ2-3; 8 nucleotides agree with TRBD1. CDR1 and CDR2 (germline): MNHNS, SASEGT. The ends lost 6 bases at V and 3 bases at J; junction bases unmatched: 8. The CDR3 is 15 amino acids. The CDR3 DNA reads TGTGCCAGCAGATTCCAGGGGGCTAGGACAGATACGCAGTATTTT. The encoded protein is CASRFQGARTDTQYF.

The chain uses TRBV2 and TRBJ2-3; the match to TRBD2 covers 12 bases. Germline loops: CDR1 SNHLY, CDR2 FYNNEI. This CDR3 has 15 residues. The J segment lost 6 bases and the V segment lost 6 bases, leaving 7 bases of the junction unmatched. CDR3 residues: CASSVLAGGGDTQYF. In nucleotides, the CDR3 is TGTGCCAGCAGCGTACTAGCGGGGGGAGGGGATACGCAGTATTTT.

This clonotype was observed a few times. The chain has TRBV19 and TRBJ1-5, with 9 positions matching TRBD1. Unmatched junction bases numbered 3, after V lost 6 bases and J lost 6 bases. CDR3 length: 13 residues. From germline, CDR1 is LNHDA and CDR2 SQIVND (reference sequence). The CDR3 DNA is TGTGCCAGTAGGCTGACAGGGGGTCAGCCCCAGCATTTT. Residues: CASRLTGGQPQHF.

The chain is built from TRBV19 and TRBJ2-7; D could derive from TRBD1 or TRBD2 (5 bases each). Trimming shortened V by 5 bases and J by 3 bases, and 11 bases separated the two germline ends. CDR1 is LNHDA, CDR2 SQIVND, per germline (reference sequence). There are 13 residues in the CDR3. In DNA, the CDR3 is TGTGCCAGTAGTTGGGACCGACGCTACGAGCAGTACTTC. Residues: CASSWDRRYEQYF.

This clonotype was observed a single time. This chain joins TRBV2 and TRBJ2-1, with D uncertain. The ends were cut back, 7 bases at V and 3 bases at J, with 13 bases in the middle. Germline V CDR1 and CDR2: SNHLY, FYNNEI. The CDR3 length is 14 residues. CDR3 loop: CASNPRGYYNEQFF. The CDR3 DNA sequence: TGTGCCAGCAACCCCCGTGGGTACTACAATGAGCAGTTCTTC.

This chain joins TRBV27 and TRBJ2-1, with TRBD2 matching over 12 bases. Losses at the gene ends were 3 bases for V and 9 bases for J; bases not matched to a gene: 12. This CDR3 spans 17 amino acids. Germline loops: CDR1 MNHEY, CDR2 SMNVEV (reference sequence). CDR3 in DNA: TGTGCCAGCAGTTTCCCGCCGACTAGCGGGGGAGACGGTGAGCAGTTCTTC. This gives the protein CASSFPPTSGGDGEQFF.

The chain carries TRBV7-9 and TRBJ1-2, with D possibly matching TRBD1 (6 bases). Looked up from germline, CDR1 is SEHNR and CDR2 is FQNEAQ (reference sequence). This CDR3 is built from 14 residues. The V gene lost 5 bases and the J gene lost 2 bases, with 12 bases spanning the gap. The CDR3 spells CASSPGQLNYGYTF. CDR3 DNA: TGTGCCAGCAGCCCCGGACAGTTGAACTATGGCTACACCTTC.

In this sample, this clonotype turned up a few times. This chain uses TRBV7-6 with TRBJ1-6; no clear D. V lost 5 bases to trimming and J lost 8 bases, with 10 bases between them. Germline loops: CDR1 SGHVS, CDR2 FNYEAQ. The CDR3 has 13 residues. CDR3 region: CASSQSIDSPLHF. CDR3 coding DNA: TGTGCCAGCAGCCAAAGCATAGATTCACCCCTCCACTTT.

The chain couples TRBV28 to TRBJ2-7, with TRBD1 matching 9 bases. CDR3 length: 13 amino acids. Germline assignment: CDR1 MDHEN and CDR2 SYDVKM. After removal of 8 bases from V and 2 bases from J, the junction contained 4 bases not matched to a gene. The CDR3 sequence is CASGTGSPYEQYF. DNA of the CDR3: TGTGCCAGCGGGACAGGGTCGCCCTACGAGCAGTACTTC.

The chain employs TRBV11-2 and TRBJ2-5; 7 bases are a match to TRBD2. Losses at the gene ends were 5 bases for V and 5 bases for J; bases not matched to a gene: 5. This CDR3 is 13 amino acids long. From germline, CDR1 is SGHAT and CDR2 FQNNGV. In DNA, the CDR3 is TGTGCCAGCAGCATAGCGGGTGTCGAGACCCAGTACTTC. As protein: CASSIAGVETQYF.

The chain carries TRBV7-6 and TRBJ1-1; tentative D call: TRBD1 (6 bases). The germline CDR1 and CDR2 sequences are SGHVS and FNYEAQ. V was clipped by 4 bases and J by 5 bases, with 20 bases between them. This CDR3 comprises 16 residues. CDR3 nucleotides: TGTGCCAGCAGCTCCCGATACAGGGCTAGGGGGACTGAAGCTTTCTTT. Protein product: CASSSRYRARGTEAFF.

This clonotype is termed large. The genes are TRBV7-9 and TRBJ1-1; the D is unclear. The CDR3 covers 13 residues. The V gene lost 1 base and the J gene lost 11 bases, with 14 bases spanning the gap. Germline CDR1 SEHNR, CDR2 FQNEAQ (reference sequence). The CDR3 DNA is TGTGCCAGCAGCTTAGAATTGGAAGCGGTGGCTTTCTTT. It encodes CASSLELEAVAFF.

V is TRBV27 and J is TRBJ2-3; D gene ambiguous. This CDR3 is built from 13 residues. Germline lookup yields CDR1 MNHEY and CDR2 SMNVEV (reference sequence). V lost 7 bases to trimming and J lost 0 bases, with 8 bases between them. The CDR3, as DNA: TGTGCCAGCAAGTACAGAAGCACAGATACGCAGTATTTT. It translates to CASKYRSTDTQYF.

The CDR3 region is CSASTSGQETQYF. CDR3 bases: TGCAGTGCATCGACTAGCGGGCAAGAGACCCAGTACTTC. The chain recombines TRBV20-1 with TRBJ2-5, with 10 bases matching TRBD2. The length of the CDR3 is 13 residues. Per the germline V gene, CDR1 is DFQATT and CDR2 is SNEGSKA (reference sequence). Trimming at V came to 6 bases and at J to 2 bases, leaving 3 bases not matched to a gene.

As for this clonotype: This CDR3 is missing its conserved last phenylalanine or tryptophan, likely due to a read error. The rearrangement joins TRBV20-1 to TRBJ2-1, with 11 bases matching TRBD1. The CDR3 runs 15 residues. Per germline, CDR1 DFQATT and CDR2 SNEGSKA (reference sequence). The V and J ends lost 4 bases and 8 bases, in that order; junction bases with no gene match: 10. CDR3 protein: CSANYQGQGVYEQFL. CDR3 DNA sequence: TGCAGTGCTAACTACCAGGGACAGGGGGTGTATGAGCAGTTCCTC.

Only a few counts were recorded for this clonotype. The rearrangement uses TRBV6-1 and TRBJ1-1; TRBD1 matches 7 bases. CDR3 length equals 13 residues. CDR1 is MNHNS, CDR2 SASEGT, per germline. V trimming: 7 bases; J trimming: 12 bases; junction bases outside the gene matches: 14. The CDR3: CASNPTGMGMTFF. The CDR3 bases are TGTGCCAGCAACCCGACAGGGATGGGGATGACTTTCTTT.

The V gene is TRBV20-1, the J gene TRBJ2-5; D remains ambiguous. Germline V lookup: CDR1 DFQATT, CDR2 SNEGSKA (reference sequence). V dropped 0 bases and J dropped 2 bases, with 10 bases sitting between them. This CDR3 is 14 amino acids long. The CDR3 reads CSARDVRRQETQYF. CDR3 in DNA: TGCAGTGCTAGAGACGTACGGCGGCAAGAGACCCAGTACTTC.

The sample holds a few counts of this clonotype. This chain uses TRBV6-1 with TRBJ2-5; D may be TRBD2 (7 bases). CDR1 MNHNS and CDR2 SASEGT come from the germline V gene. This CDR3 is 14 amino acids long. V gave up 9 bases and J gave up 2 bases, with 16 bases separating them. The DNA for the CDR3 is TGTGCCAGTAGTCGGGGGGCTTTACAAGAGACCCAGTACTTC. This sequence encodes CASSRGALQETQYF.

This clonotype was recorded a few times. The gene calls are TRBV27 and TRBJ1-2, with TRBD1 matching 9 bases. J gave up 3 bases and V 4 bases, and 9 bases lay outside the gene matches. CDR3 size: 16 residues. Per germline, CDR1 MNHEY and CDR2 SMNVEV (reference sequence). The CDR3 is CASSSWYRGHYYGYTF. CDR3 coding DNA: TGTGCCAGCAGTTCATGGTACAGGGGGCATTACTATGGCTACACCTTC.

In nucleotides, the CDR3 is TGCAGTGCTAGCCCCGTAGTCCTGCCTAACTATGGCTACACCTTC. Encoded protein: CSASPVVLPNYGYTF. The chain recombines TRBV20-1 with TRBJ1-2; D remains ambiguous. The V gene lost 3 bases and the J gene lost 0 bases, with 14 bases spanning the gap. This CDR3 spans 15 amino acids. Germline values: CDR1 DFQATT, CDR2 SNEGSKA (reference sequence).

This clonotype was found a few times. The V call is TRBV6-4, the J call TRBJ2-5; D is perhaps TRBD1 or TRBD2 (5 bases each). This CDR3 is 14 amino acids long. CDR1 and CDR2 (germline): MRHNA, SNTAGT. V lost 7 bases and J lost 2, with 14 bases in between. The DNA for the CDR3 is TGTGCCAGCACTGCGAGGGACCAACAAGAGACCCAGTACTTC. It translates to CASTARDQQETQYF.

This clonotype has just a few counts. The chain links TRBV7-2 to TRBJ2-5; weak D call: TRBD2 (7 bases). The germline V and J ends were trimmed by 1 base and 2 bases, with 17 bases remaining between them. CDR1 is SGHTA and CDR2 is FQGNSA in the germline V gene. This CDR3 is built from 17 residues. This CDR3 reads CASSLGRGGGRQETQYF. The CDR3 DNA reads TGTGCCAGCAGCTTAGGAAGGGGAGGGGGGAGGCAAGAGACCCAGTACTTC.

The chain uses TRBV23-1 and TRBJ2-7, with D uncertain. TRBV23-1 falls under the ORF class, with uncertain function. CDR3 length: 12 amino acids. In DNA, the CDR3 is TGCGCTATCCTCCGGACCTCCTACGAGCAGTACTTC. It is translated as CAILRTSYEQYF.

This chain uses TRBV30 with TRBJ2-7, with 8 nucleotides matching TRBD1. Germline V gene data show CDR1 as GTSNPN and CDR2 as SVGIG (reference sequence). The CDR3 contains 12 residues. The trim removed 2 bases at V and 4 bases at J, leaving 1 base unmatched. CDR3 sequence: CAWSWDRYEQYF. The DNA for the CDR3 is TGTGCCTGGAGTTGGGACAGGTACGAGCAGTACTTC.

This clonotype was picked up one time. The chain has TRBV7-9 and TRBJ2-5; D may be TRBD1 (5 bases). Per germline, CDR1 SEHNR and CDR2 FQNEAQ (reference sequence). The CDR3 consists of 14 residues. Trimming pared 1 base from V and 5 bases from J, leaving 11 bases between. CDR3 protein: CASSLVQGLETQYF. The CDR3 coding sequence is TGTGCCAGCAGCTTAGTTCAGGGCTTGGAGACCCAGTACTTC.